Described below is a single T cell receptor (beta chain) sequence and its context. Its antigen remains unidentified. V was clipped by 0 bases and J by 4 bases, with 14 bases between them. This CDR3 comprises 16 residues. The germline V gene encodes CDR1 SGHRS and CDR2 YFSETQ. This specimen belongs to a study of T cell responses to AZD1222 COVID-19 vaccine. Study-wide points: Sampled repertoires all dated from after the peak T cell response. Seropositivity was recorded at baseline in only a handful of AZD1222 recipients. Possibly, clonal diversity was underestimated; donors were largely white British and included more females.

Second doses at about 4 or about 12 weeks were pooled. Libraries were prepared by immunoSEQ multiplex PCR; TCRdb keeps only in-frame clonotypes and omits some of them. The sample consists of fewer than 120,000 clones, 94% of them appearing once. Sequenced material: peripheral blood, taken 28 days after the second AZD1222 dose. The TCR was taken from an adult who received the AZD1222 COVID-19 vaccine. The chain combines TRBV5-1 with TRBJ1-3; D not certain. The CDR3 loop is CASSLGAAHQGNTIYF. CDR3 DNA: TGCGCCAGCAGCTTGGGCGCAGCGCACCAAGGAAACACCATATATTTT.